This T cell receptor beta chain was obtained from a study of blood T cell repertoires in COVID-19. The wider study: The analysed material was cDNA or gDNA that came from T cells, B-cell-depleted T cells, or PBMCs.

Germline CDR1 is SGHDT and CDR2 is YYEEEE. CDR3 size: 17 residues. The V and J ends lost 3 bases and 5 bases respectively, with 20 bases between them. The protocol was immunoSEQ multiplex PCR, while the TCRdb copy is restricted to in-frame clones and leaves out a portion. Found here are 140,000 to 150,000 clones, around 90% of them singletons; the top ten hold roughly 4%. Grouping used clinical history reported by participants in a survey and questionnaire. The chain links TRBV5-6 to TRBJ2-2; TRBD2 is a possible D gene (5 bases). Sequenced: PBMCs or T cells enriched from blood (not recorded which). The receptor was isolated from a woman aged 40 to 50 who had been exposed to COVID-19. The CDR3 reads CASSSTYSGSQTGELFF. The CDR3 coding sequence is TGTGCCAGCAGCTCAACCTACTCGGGGTCGCAAACCGGGGAGCTGTTTTTT.